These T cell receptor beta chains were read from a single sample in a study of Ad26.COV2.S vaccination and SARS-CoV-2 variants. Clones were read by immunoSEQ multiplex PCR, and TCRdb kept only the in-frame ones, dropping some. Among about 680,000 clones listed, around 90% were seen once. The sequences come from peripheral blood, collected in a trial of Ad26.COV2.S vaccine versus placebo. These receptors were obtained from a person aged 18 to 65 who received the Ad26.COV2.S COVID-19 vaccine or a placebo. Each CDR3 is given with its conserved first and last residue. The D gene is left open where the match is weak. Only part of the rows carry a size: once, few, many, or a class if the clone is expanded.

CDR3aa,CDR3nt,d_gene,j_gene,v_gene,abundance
CASSSRPGYNSPLHF,TGTGCCAGTAGTTCCAGGCCGGGATATAATTCACCCCTCCACTTT,NA,TRBJ1-6,TRBV19,NA
CASRRQVMNTEAFF,TGTGCCAGCAGGAGACAGGTCATGAACACTGAAGCTTTCTTT,NA,TRBJ1-1,TRBV27,NA
CAISEKSLDSNQPQHF,TGTGCCATCAGTGAGAAGTCCCTAGATAGCAATCAGCCCCAGCATTTT,NA,TRBJ1-5,TRBV10-3,once
CATSDRDRGRGNQPQHF,TGTGCCACCAGTGATAGGGACAGGGGACGCGGCAATCAGCCCCAGCATTTT,TRBD1,TRBJ1-5,TRBV24-1,NA
CASSLLPTVTYEQYF,TGTGCCAGCAGTTTACTACCAACAGTTACCTACGAGCAGTACTTC,NA,TRBJ2-7,TRBV27,NA
CASSQDPSGSGTQYF,TGCGCCAGCAGCCAAGATCCTAGCGGGTCCGGGACCCAGTACTTC,TRBD2,TRBJ2-5,TRBV4-3,NA
CASSQALNTGELFF,TGCGCCAGCAGCCAAGCACTGAACACCGGGGAGCTGTTTTTT,NA,TRBJ2-2,TRBV4-3,NA
CASSDVSYYQPQHF,TGTGCCAGCAGTGATGTCAGCTACTATCAGCCCCAGCATTTT,NA,TRBJ1-5,TRBV2,NA
CASSENRGTDTQYF,TGTGCCAGCAGTGAGAACAGGGGGACAGATACGCAGTATTTT,TRBD1,TRBJ2-3,TRBV2,NA
CASSFGLAGLTGELFF,TGCGCCAGCAGCTTTGGGCTAGCGGGCCTGACCGGGGAGCTGTTTTTT,TRBD2,TRBJ2-2,TRBV5-1,NA
CASSFDSLNYGYTF,TGTGCCAGCAGTTTTGACAGTCTTAACTATGGCTACACCTTC,NA,TRBJ1-2,TRBV27,once
CASSLYTGTSGANVLTF,TGTGCCAGCAGCTTGTACACTGGCACCTCTGGGGCCAACGTCCTGACTTTC,NA,TRBJ2-6,TRBV7-3,NA
CAWTSRGYEQYF,TGTGCCTGGACGAGTAGGGGTTACGAGCAGTACTTC,NA,TRBJ2-7,TRBV30,NA
CASVNGGVYGYTF,TGTGCCTCTGTGAACGGGGGTGTCTATGGCTACACCTTC,NA,TRBJ1-2,TRBV30,NA
CASSFRLDSYNEQFF,TGTGCCAGCAGCTTTAGACTAGACTCCTACAATGAGCAGTTCTTC,NA,TRBJ2-1,TRBV7-9,NA
CASTPLVALGWSSPLHF,TGTGCCAGCACCCCCTTGGTAGCTCTTGGATGGAGTTCACCCCTCCACTTT,NA,TRBJ1-6,TRBV11-2,NA
CASRDRGEQYF,TGTGCCAGCAGGGACAGGGGCGAGCAGTACTTC,TRBD1,TRBJ2-7,TRBV12-3/TRBV12-4,NA
CATSKSGSFNEQFF,TGTGCCACCAGTAAAAGCGGGAGTTTCAATGAGCAGTTCTTC,TRBD2,TRBJ2-1,TRBV24-1,many
CASSSDRGPGEQYF,TGTGCCAGCAGCTCGGACAGGGGACCTGGCGAGCAGTACTTC,TRBD1,TRBJ2-7,TRBV14,NA
CASRGLAEAFF,TGTGCCAGCAGGGGGTTGGCTGAAGCTTTCTTT,NA,TRBJ1-1,TRBV6-5,NA
CASSADPGQLYEQYF,TGCGCCAGCAGCGCGGATCCGGGACAGCTCTACGAGCAGTACTTC,TRBD1,TRBJ2-7,TRBV5-1,NA
CASSPLVNSGANVLTF,TGTGCCAGCTCACCACTCGTCAACTCTGGGGCCAACGTCCTGACTTTC,NA,TRBJ2-6,TRBV18,NA
CASSPLIVVAGELFF,TGTGCCAGCTCACCATTGATAGTAGTAGCCGGGGAGCTGTTTTTT,NA,TRBJ2-2,TRBV18,NA
CASSLVTGPYNEQFF,TGTGCCAGCAGCTTAGTTACGGGTCCCTACAATGAGCAGTTCTTC,NA,TRBJ2-1,TRBV7-9,NA
CASSLRVGGTLGETQYF,TGTGCCAGCAGCTTGCGGGTGGGGGGCACCCTGGGCGAGACCCAGTACTTC,NA,TRBJ2-5,TRBV5-4,once
CASSGTSGSYEQYF,TGTGCCAGCAGTGGGACTAGCGGCTCCTACGAGCAGTACTTC,TRBD2,TRBJ2-7,TRBV3-1/TRBV3-2,NA
CASTRSGQGTDTQYF,TGCGCCAGCACGCGTTCGGGACAGGGCACAGATACGCAGTATTTT,TRBD1,TRBJ2-3,TRBV5-1,NA
CASRASGSSYNEQFF,TGCGCCAGCAGAGCTAGCGGAAGCTCCTACAATGAGCAGTTCTTC,TRBD2,TRBJ2-1,TRBV10-2,once
CSVGLGVRTGELFF,TGCAGCGTTGGGTTGGGGGTTCGCACCGGGGAGCTGTTTTTT,NA,TRBJ2-2,TRBV29-1,NA
CASSERQSNQPQHF,TGTGCCAGCAGTGAACGGCAAAGCAATCAGCCCCAGCATTTT,NA,TRBJ1-5,TRBV2,NA
CASSYQGLASGELFF,TGTGCCAGCAGTTATCAGGGACTAGCTTCCGGGGAGCTGTTTTTT,TRBD2,TRBJ2-2,TRBV27,NA
CASSYTGTAFYGYTF,TGTGCCAGCAGCTACACCGGGACAGCATTCTATGGCTACACCTTC,TRBD1,TRBJ1-2,TRBV5-5,NA
CASSPVGGQYNSPLHF,TGTGCCAGCTCACCTGTTGGGGGACAGTATAATTCACCCCTCCACTTT,TRBD1,TRBJ1-6,TRBV18,once
CASSQDWAPREKLFF,TGTGCCAGCAGCCAAGATTGGGCCCCGAGGGAAAAACTGTTTTTT,NA,TRBJ1-4,TRBV14,NA
CSVTTDSTDTQYF,TGCAGCGTTACCACGGACAGCACAGATACGCAGTATTTT,NA,TRBJ2-3,TRBV29-1,once
CASSASGTGIDEQFF,TGTGCCAGCAGCGCCAGCGGGACAGGGATCGATGAGCAGTTCTTC,TRBD1,TRBJ2-1,TRBV5-4,once
CASSLVPSTDTQYF,TGCGCCAGCAGCTTGGTTCCTAGCACAGATACGCAGTATTTT,NA,TRBJ2-3,TRBV5-1,NA
CASSLEGGGELFF,TGTGCCAGCAGTTTAGAAGGAGGCGGGGAGCTGTTTTTT,NA,TRBJ2-2,TRBV27,NA
CASSVAEVPAYEQYF,TGTGCCAGCAGCGTCGCCGAGGTACCGGCCTACGAGCAGTACTTC,NA,TRBJ2-7,TRBV7-6,NA
CASSVRSGTEAFF,TGTGCCAGCAGCGTACGTAGCGGGACTGAAGCTTTCTTT,NA,TRBJ1-1,TRBV9,NA
CASSQAWGTSGVSTDTQYF,TGTGCCAGCAGCCAAGCTTGGGGGACTAGCGGGGTCAGCACAGATACGCAGTATTTT,TRBD2,TRBJ2-3,TRBV4-2,NA
CASSITRGPQHF,TGTGCCAGTAGTATAACTCGGGGGCCCCAGCATTTT,NA,TRBJ1-5,TRBV19,NA
CASSYTSGRGEQFF,TGTGCCAGCAGTTACACTAGCGGAAGGGGTGAGCAGTTCTTC,TRBD2,TRBJ2-1,TRBV6-5,once
CASSESKVGGFPYEQYF,TGCGCCAGCAGTGAGTCTAAAGTGGGGGGCTTCCCCTACGAGCAGTACTTC,NA,TRBJ2-7,TRBV10-1,NA
CASSELRDSEKLFF,TGTGCCAGCAGTGAACTAAGGGATAGTGAAAAACTGTTTTTT,NA,TRBJ1-4,TRBV25-1,NA